This T cell receptor beta chain was retrieved from a study of T cells in Graves' hyperthyroidism and ophthalmopathy (dated by TCRdb to the late 2010s). For the wider study: Peripheral blood was collected at initial diagnosis, before any treatment. To identify TCR V-J signatures that set the groups apart, the researchers used a discovery cohort of about a hundred patients, made up of 43 with Graves' ophthalmopathy and about 59 with stable Graves' hyperthyroidism. Prospective prediction of ophthalmopathy was tested in an independent validation cohort consisting of roughly 19 hyperthyroidism patients and some 15 patients who later progressed to ophthalmopathy. For training and testing, the roughly 100 patients in the discovery cohort were randomly divided in a 7:3 ratio. In more than 5 Graves' hyperthyroidism patients, the study also compared T-cell repertoires from thyroid tissue with T-cell repertoires from blood. Following sampling, methimazole starting at 30 mg daily was given to hyperthyroidism patients, and high-dose intravenous methylprednisolone was given to ophthalmopathy patients. According to the paper, TCR Vbeta CDR3 sequencing was carried out on 120 to 150 peripheral blood samples, which came from under 50 ophthalmopathy, around 74 hyperthyroidism and about 17 progressor patients.

This clonotype was recorded at least ten times. What antigen it recognizes has not been identified. No base quality information exists; no much larger clone differs at one position. The TCR beta CDR3 regions were amplified from RNA transcripts. A first-round RT-PCR of the TCR CDR3 used the HTBI primer set with the Qiagen OneStep RT-PCR kit. The libraries were constructed in a second round of multiplex PCR and then size-selected and purified. Paired-end sequencing of the libraries was performed with 100 bp reads on an Illumina HiSeq2000. As for the original processing: SOAPnuke was used to process the raw data, with reads discarded if the reads contained adapters or uncalled bases, had a mean Phred below 15, or lacked an exact constant-primer or identifier match. COPE v1.2.5 was used to merge the high-quality paired reads, and each unique nucleotide sequence was defined as a clonotype. Clonotypes were aligned to IMGT TRBV, TRBD and TRBJ reference segments using MiTCR v1.1. The analysis was restricted to V-J combinations with a frequency above 0.0001, which together covered approximately 99% of the repertoires. A TCS score was defined as the ratio of F50 (clonal expansion) to E x V (chaos), with BLOSUM62-based TCRdist applied between CDR3 peptides within each V-J. Welch's t-statistics and random forest reduced 500 to 550 V-J features to under 15, which were used in a naive Bayes classifier (R e1071). TCRdb handled the public reads itself, with Q25 trimming in fastp and clone calling in MiXCR, and kept productive beta chains. Entries that share a CDR3 protein sequence are merged under the most common genes and DNA. The V and J calls, along with clone size, are taken from TCRdb and not from the paper's own processing. This sample gives 700,000 or so distinct CDR3 sequences in total; about 16% of them show up just once. The ten biggest clones cover approximately 8.4% of the sample.

Here is what the overall study found, with its caveats: Sample size was not statistically predetermined, and blinding of investigators to group allocation was not performed. In validation, the model predicted progression to ophthalmopathy with approximately 69% sensitivity and around 72% specificity, a median of about six months before onset. Most expanded thyroid clonotypes (frequency above 0.001) were also found in blood, which suggests that blood repertoires may mirror thyroid immune responses. A 13 V-J signature model separated ophthalmopathy from stable hyperthyroidism, with 87.88% sensitivity and roughly 81% specificity in cross-validation and 80%/75% in testing.

Stable Graves' hyperthyroidism was defined as no progression to ophthalmopathy during 18 months of follow-up. Hyperthyroidism patients were newly diagnosed, had a disease duration of under 2 months, and were aged 18 to 65 years. Patients with uncontrolled infections, other autoimmune diseases, pregnancy or lactation were excluded. Clinical symptoms, serum thyroxine and TRAb, thyroid ultrasound, and orbital computed tomography formed the basis for the diagnoses. PBMCs were isolated from around 10 ml of fresh peripheral blood by Ficoll-Paque density gradient centrifugation. Trizol reagent was used to extract total RNA, and RNA quality was then checked on an Agilent 2100 Bioanalyzer. Sequencing input: blood. The sequence was collected from a young man with Graves' hyperthyroidism.

The nucleotide sequence reads TGCAGTGTCGACTCGAGGGCAGATACGCAGTATTTT. This translates into CSVDSRADTQYF. This chain is built from TRBV20-1 and TRBJ2-3, with a tentative D gene TRBD2 over 5 matching bases. The CDR3 runs 12 amino acids, cysteine and phenylalanine included. Only the CDR3 DNA stays, 36 bases, in frame from base 1. V and J lose 7 bases and 4 bases, and a span of 12 bases separates them. In the germline V gene (reference sequence), CDR1 corresponds to DFQATT and CDR2 to SNEGSKA.